This T cell receptor (beta chain) was captured in a study of regulatory T cells in long-lasting Graves disease. This clonotype has more than one count but fewer than ten. The antigen remains unidentified. V shed 6 bases and J 0 bases; nucleotides not matched to a gene: 7. Germline CDR1 is MNHEY and CDR2 is SMNVEV (reference sequence). This CDR3 spans 16 amino acids. Specified time point: newly diagnosed GD, antithyroid drugs for less than 3 months. The authors made the TCR library using RNA they extracted from PBMCs. Assembly of TCR beta libraries relied on iRepertoire HTBI primers together with Arm-PCR of CDR3 regions. Each CDR3 protein is one row after TCRdb ran MiXCR on the multiplex PCR reads. This sample has roughly 400,000 distinct CDR3 sequences; about 16% occur once, and the top ten carry approximately 22%. Study findings and constraints: There were preferences for TRBV28, TRBJ1-2 and TRBJ2-5 in persistent disease.

The data also belong to a second study, concerning T cells in Graves' hyperthyroidism and ophthalmopathy. That study adds: Exclusion criteria comprised uncontrolled infection, other autoimmune disease, pregnancy or lactation.

This clonotype was obtained from a young woman with Graves disease. Sequenced here: peripheral blood mononuclear cells (PBMCs), sampled at new diagnosis, from a patient treated with antithyroid drugs. The chain employs TRBV27 and TRBJ1-3, with 8 nucleotides matching TRBD1. CDR3 region: CASSPTGVLSGNTIYF. For the CDR3, the DNA is TGTGCCAGCAGCCCGACAGGGGTTCTCTCTGGAAACACCATATATTTT.